This T cell receptor (beta chain) stems from a study of blood T cell repertoires in COVID-19. Study-wide background: Researchers got acute and convalescent COVID-19 samples from the United States, Italy and Spain. PBMCs, B-cell-depleted T cells, or T cells were the source of the cDNA or gDNA that made up the material.

The germline V gene encodes CDR1 SGHTA and CDR2 FQGNSA. V lost 5 bases, J lost 3 bases, and 3 bases stayed unmatched. This CDR3 region has 13 residues. Here immunoSEQ multiplex PCR was the method, and the copy in TCRdb shows in-frame clones only, minus some. The sample carries roughly 120,000 clones, approximately 78% recorded once. The sequence came from a man between 70 and 80 years old with acute or convalescent COVID-19. The J gene is TRBJ1-2, the V gene TRBV7-2, with 7 positions matching TRBD1. The specimen sequenced was peripheral blood. The CDR3 coding sequence is TGTGCCAGCAGCCCCGGGACAGACTATGGCTACACCTTC. Amino acids: CASSPGTDYGYTF.